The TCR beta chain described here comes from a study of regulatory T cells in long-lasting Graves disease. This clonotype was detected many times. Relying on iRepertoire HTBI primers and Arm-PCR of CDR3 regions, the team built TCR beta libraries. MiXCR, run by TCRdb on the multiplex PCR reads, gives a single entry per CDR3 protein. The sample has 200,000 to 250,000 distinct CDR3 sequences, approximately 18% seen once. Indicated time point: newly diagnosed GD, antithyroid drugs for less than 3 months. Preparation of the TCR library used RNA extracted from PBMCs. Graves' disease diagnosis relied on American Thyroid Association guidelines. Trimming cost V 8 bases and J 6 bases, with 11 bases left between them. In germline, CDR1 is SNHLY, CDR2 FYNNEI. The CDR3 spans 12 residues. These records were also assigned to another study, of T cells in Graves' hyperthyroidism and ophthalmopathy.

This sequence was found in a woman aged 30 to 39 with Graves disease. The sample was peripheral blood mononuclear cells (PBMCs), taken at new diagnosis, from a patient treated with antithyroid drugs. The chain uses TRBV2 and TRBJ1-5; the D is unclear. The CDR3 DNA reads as TGTGCCAGCGGGGAGGGAGGTCAGCCCCAGCATTTT. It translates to CASGEGGQPQHF. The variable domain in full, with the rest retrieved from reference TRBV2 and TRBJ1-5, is EPEVTQTPSHQVTQMGQEVILRCVPISNHLYFYWYRQILGQKVEFLVSFYNNEISEKSEIFDDQFSVERPDGSNFTLKIRSTKLEDSAMYFCASGEGGQPQHFGDGTRLSIL.